Detailed here is one T cell receptor beta chain. These data are taken from a study of blood T cell repertoires in COVID-19. Study as a whole: PBMCs, B-cell-depleted T cells, or T cells provided the cDNA or gDNA that made up the material.

The CDR3 contains 15 residues. Trimming left V 6 bases short and J 0 bases short, with 14 bases between. From germline, CDR1 is MNHEY and CDR2 SVGAGI. Original processing methods: Reference gene primers were amplified, and this amplification served to estimate nucleated cell counts. TCRdb's copy holds only in-frame clones and misses some; the assay was immunoSEQ multiplex PCR. The DNA gave D and trimming, while V, J and clone size come from that table. Of about 70,000 clones detected, about 82% appear once; the ten largest clones hold 1.8%. This clonotype was obtained from an older woman with acute or convalescent COVID-19. V and J are TRBV6-5 and TRBJ1-2; D call uncertain. Sequenced material: peripheral blood. CDR3 in DNA: TGTGCCAGCAGAACTTTGACGGAGGCTAACTATGGCTACACCTTC. Protein: CASRTLTEANYGYTF.